These 14 T cell receptor beta chains were all obtained from the same sample, sequenced in a study of CD8 T cells in ankylosing spondylitis. Each CDR3 protein gets one entry after TCRdb re-called the 5' RACE reads with MiXCR. The sample includes about 36,000 distinct CDR3 sequences, around an eighth of them seen just once. Sequencing used synovial fluid, either unsorted or a sorted T cell fraction (not recorded which). These TCRs come from a male donor with ankylosing spondylitis.

J is TRBJ2-7 and V is TRBV20-1; 8 nucleotides align to TRBD2. Germline CDR1 and CDR2: DFQATT and SNEGSKA (reference sequence). The V gene end was trimmed by 3 bases and the J gene end by 3 bases; junction bases not matched to a gene: 28. CDR3 length equals 21 residues. The CDR3: CSASSLGSAGGTIHSLYEQYF. The DNA of the CDR3 is TGCAGTGCTAGTAGTTTGGGTTCGGCGGGAGGAACTATCCACAGTCTCTACGAGCAGTACTTC.

This sequence joins TRBV28 and TRBJ2-3, with D uncertain. V gave up 3 bases and J gave up 3 bases, with 7 bases separating them. Germline CDR1 MDHEN, CDR2 SYDVKM. CDR3 length: 13 amino acids. The CDR3, as DNA: TGTGCCAGCAGTTTTCTCGGTACAGATACGCAGTATTTT. This sequence encodes CASSFLGTDTQYF.

This clonotype was picked up many times. The chain joins TRBV6-1 to TRBJ2-5; 10 positions match TRBD2. With 11 bases clipped from V and 5 bases from J, the junction kept 14 bases outside the gene matches. The CDR3 has 15 residues. Germline loops: CDR1 MNHNS, CDR2 SASEGT. CDR3 DNA: TGTGCCTCGAGGAAAGCGGGAGGGGTGGGGGAGACCCAGTACTTC. Translating gives CASRKAGGVGETQYF.

This clonotype occurred many times. The CDR3 DNA is TGTGCCAGCACCCCTTGGACTAGCGGAGAGACCCAGTACTTC. Its translation is CASTPWTSGETQYF. The chain couples TRBV7-9 to TRBJ2-5; the match to TRBD2 covers 10 bases. The CDR3 totals 14 residues. From germline, CDR1 is SEHNR and CDR2 FQNEAQ (reference sequence). J lost 4 bases, V lost 7 bases, and 6 bases had no gene match.

The chain uses TRBV20-1 and TRBJ2-7; 8 bases are a match to TRBD2. This CDR3 spans 13 amino acids. The germline V gene has CDR1 DFQATT and CDR2 SNEGSKA (reference sequence). The CDR3 DNA sequence: TGCAGATGTGGATGTAGCGGGAACTACGAGCAGTACTTC. Translating it yields CRCGCSGNYEQYF.

The chain couples TRBV4-1 to TRBJ1-5, with D possibly being TRBD1 (5 bases). Germline CDR1 and CDR2: MGHRA and YSYEKL. CDR3 length: 16 residues. Trimming pared 5 bases from V and 1 base from J, leaving 15 bases between. CDR3 DNA sequence: TGCGCCAGCAGCTCACAGGACCCTAGGAGCAATCAGCCCCAGCATTTT. This gives the protein CASSSQDPRSNQPQHF.

The V call is TRBV7-9, the J call TRBJ2-7, with D perhaps TRBD1 (6 bases). This CDR3 region has 15 residues. Trimming shortened V by 5 bases and J by 2 bases, and 16 bases separated the two germline ends. Germline lookup yields CDR1 SEHNR and CDR2 FQNEAQ (reference sequence). In DNA form, the CDR3 reads TGTGCCAGCAGCCTGGTTCAGGGGACCACCTACGAGCAGTACTTC. Its translation: CASSLVQGTTYEQYF.

This clonotype appeared many times. The V call is TRBV20-1, the J call TRBJ2-7, with 8 nucleotides matching TRBD1. This CDR3 region has 14 residues. V dropped 5 bases and J dropped 6; count of bases not matched to a gene: 12. Looked up from germline, CDR1 is DFQATT and CDR2 is SNEGSKA (reference sequence). For the CDR3, the DNA is TGCAGTGCTTCGACAGGGGAACACTACATCGAGCAGTACTTC. Its protein product is CSASTGEHYIEQYF.

A few counts support this clonotype. The chain combines TRBV16 with TRBJ1-1; D unresolved. The V gene lost 0 bases and the J gene lost 5 bases, with 13 bases spanning the gap. The CDR3 totals 15 residues. CDR1 is KGHSY and CDR2 is FQNENV in the germline V gene. The CDR3 sequence: CASSQSFWYETEAFF. In DNA, the CDR3 is TGTGCCAGCAGCCAATCCTTCTGGTATGAGACTGAAGCTTTCTTT.

This clonotype was seen at least ten times. The chain is built from TRBV5-5 and TRBJ2-7; D call uncertain. The germline V and J ends were trimmed by 4 bases and 1 base, with 12 bases remaining between them. The CDR3 covers 14 residues. The germline CDR1 and CDR2 sequences are SGHKS and YYEKEE (reference sequence). The CDR3 here is CASSPLRQSYEQYF. The DNA of the CDR3 is TGTGCCAGCAGCCCCCTCAGACAATCCTACGAGCAGTACTTC.

In this sample, this clonotype turned up a few times. The chain employs TRBV14 and TRBJ2-1; D may be TRBD1 (6 bases). Looked up from germline, CDR1 is SGHDN and CDR2 is FVKESK. CDR3 length: 15 amino acids. Trimming removed 5 bases from V and 2 bases from J, with 13 bases in between. CDR3 sequence reads: CASSVTGPPYNEQFF. As DNA, the CDR3 is TGTGCCAGCAGCGTGACAGGACCCCCCTACAATGAGCAGTTCTTC.

This clonotype appeared many times. V usage is TRBV7-2 and J usage is TRBJ1-1; D unclear. From germline, CDR1 is SGHTA and CDR2 FQGNSA. The CDR3 totals 15 residues. Trimming pared 6 bases from V and 1 base from J, leaving 15 bases between. Here the CDR3 DNA reads TGTGCCAGCAGTTCTGCGGGGTGGACGAACACTGAAGCTTTCTTT. Its protein is CASSSAGWTNTEAFF.

The CDR3 bases are TGTGCCAGCAGTGAAGCAACAGGACACACTGAAGCTTTCTTT. Its protein product is CASSEATGHTEAFF. The gene calls are TRBV6-1 and TRBJ1-1; TRBD1 is a possible D gene (5 bases). CDR1 MNHNS and CDR2 SASEGT come from the germline V gene. The CDR3 length is 14 residues. The V end was cut by 0 bases, the J end by 3 bases, with 8 bases between.

V gene TRBV28 combines with J gene TRBJ2-7; a weak D match, TRBD1 (5 bases). The CDR3 is 15 residues long. Germline-derived CDR1 and CDR2 are MDHEN and SYDVKM. V was trimmed by 5 bases and J by 5 bases, leaving 19 bases between them. In DNA form, the CDR3 reads TGTGCCAGCAGTCCCCGGGTCAGGGTGGACAACGAGCAGTACTTC. It is translated as CASSPRVRVDNEQYF.